These 2 T cell receptor beta chains came from one sample sequenced in a study of blood T cell repertoires in COVID-19. The protocol was immunoSEQ multiplex PCR, while the TCRdb copy is restricted to in-frame clones and leaves out a portion. Found here are 95,000 to 100,000 clones, around 87% of them singletons; the top ten hold 11%. The specimen was peripheral blood. These receptors were collected from a woman between 25 and 40 years old with acute or convalescent COVID-19.

This clone was detected once. This chain joins TRBV2 and TRBJ1-1; 9 nucleotides line up with TRBD1. The ends lost 6 bases at V and 9 bases at J; junction bases unmatched: 5. The CDR3 contains 12 residues. Germline CDR1 reads SNHLY; CDR2 reads FYNNEI. CDR3: CASSSGQGKAFF. CDR3 DNA sequence: TGTGCCAGCAGCTCTGGACAGGGGAAAGCTTTCTTT.

The chain recombines TRBV2 with TRBJ2-7; 7 bases align to TRBD2. V lost 8 bases and J lost 6; bases outside the gene matches: 4. The CDR3 is made up of 11 amino acids. CDR1 SNHLY and CDR2 FYNNEI come from the germline V gene. CDR3 nucleotides: TGTGCCAGCCTGACGGGGGGCGAGCAGTACTTC. It translates to CASLTGGEQYF.